In its sample, the clone carrying this TCR beta chain was seen a few times. The antigen remains undetermined. This sample is drawn from a study of blood T cells in healthy people across ages. Through a sample-barcoded 5' primer and a J-beta primer mix, a second PCR was run for roughly 7 to 11 cycles. Each cDNA molecule was tagged by a template-switch adaptor with 12 random nucleotides. A single record per CDR3 protein comes from TCRdb applying MiXCR to the 5' RACE reads. Of 1.5 million to 2 million distinct CDR3 sequences in the sample, about 31% were seen once. Overall study results and limits: Unknown donor CMV status possibly confounded expanded clonotype changes.

V was shortened by 0 bases and J by 0 bases, with 13 bases between the two germline ends. The CDR3 is 16 residues long. In germline, CDR1 is DFQATT, CDR2 SNEGSKA (reference sequence). The V call is TRBV20-1, the J call TRBJ2-3; the D is unclear. The sequence came from a woman under 40 in good health. Sequenced sample: blood. In DNA form, the CDR3 reads TGCAGTGCTAGAGATCGGCTGAAACAAAGCACAGATACGCAGTATTTT. This translates into CSARDRLKQSTDTQYF.